These 28 T cell receptor beta chains were sequenced from one sample in a study of blood T cell repertoires in COVID-19. TCRdb's copy holds only in-frame clones and misses some; the assay was immunoSEQ multiplex PCR. Among approximately 200,000 clones listed, about 83% were seen once. The sequenced sample consisted of PBMCs or T cells enriched from blood (not recorded which). All receptors come from a woman in her twenties or thirties who had recovered from COVID-19.

The CDR3 coding sequence is TGTGCCAGCAGCTTGTCTAGCTCGGTCTACAATGAGCAGTTCTTC. Its protein is CASSLSSSVYNEQFF. The chain employs TRBV5-5 and TRBJ2-1; a possible D gene is TRBD2 (5 bases). The CDR3 runs 15 residues. From germline, CDR1 is SGHKS and CDR2 YYEKEE (reference sequence). The V and J ends lost 1 base and 3 bases respectively, with 11 bases between them.

The CDR3: CASGQQGAPATVEAFF. The CDR3 DNA follows: TGTGCCAGCGGACAACAGGGGGCGCCCGCTACCGTTGAAGCTTTCTTT. The V gene is TRBV5-4, the J gene TRBJ1-1, with 9 bases that match TRBD1. CDR1 and CDR2 (germline): SGHNT, YYREEE (reference sequence). CDR3 length: 16 residues. V lost 7 bases and J lost 7; bases outside the gene matches: 17.

This chain links TRBV28 with TRBJ2-7; TRBD2 is a possible D gene (6 bases). The CDR3 loop spans 13 amino acids. Trimming pared 5 bases from V and 4 bases from J, leaving 12 bases between. CDR1 and CDR2 from the germline V gene are MDHEN and SYDVKM. DNA of the CDR3: TGTGCCAGCAGTCGCGGGGCCAAATACGAGCAGTACTTC. This sequence encodes CASSRGAKYEQYF.

This clone was observed at least ten times. The chain links TRBV9 to TRBJ2-3; perhaps TRBD2 as D (6 bases). The V end was cut by 4 bases, the J end by 5 bases, with 14 bases between. Per the germline V gene, CDR1 is SGDLS and CDR2 is YYNGEE. This CDR3 region has 14 residues. CDR3 coding DNA: TGTGCCAGCAGCAGGGACTTCCGGGGAGATACGCAGTATTTT. Residues: CASSRDFRGDTQYF.

V is TRBV28 and J is TRBJ2-7; D is possibly TRBD1 (5 bases). V lost 2 bases to trimming and J lost 4 bases, with 15 bases between them. Germline loops: CDR1 MDHEN, CDR2 SYDVKM. This CDR3 contains 15 residues. The CDR3 here is CASSLEGQGPYEQYF. CDR3 DNA sequence: TGTGCCAGCAGTTTAGAAGGCCAGGGTCCATACGAGCAGTACTTC.

V usage is TRBV15 and J usage is TRBJ2-1, with 9 positions matching TRBD2. Germline lookup yields CDR1 LNHNV and CDR2 YYDKDF (reference sequence). CDR3 length equals 15 residues. The V and J ends lost 3 bases and 5 bases, in that order; junction bases with no gene match: 5. The CDR3 DNA reads as TGTGCCACCAGCAGCCCGGGACTAGCTAACAATGAGCAGTTCTTC. This sequence encodes CATSSPGLANNEQFF. Variable domain in full (rest from reference TRBV15 and TRBJ2-1): DAMVIQNPRYQVTQFGKPVTLSCSQTLNHNVMYWYQQKSSQAPKLLFHYYDKDFNNEADTPDNFQSRRPNTSFCFLDIRSPGLGDTAMYLCATSSPGLANNEQFFGPGTRLTVL.

The rearrangement links TRBV13 to TRBJ2-5, with D perhaps TRBD1 (6 bases). Germline V gives CDR1 PRHDT, CDR2 FYEKMQ (reference sequence). V was clipped by 3 bases and J by 5 bases, with 13 bases between them. The CDR3 has 14 amino acids. CDR3 DNA sequence: TGTGCCAGCAGCTTCAACAGGGTGTGGGAGACCCAGTACTTC. Amino acid sequence: CASSFNRVWETQYF.

The rearrangement uses TRBV19 and TRBJ1-1; 12 bases agree with TRBD1. Unmatched junction bases numbered 6, after V lost 6 bases and J lost 1 base. Germline V gene sequence: CDR1 LNHDA, CDR2 SQIVND (reference sequence). The CDR3 has 16 amino acids. DNA of the CDR3: TGTGCCAGTAGACCGGGACAGGGGGCGGCGAACACTGAAGCTTTCTTT. It specifies CASRPGQGAANTEAFF.

V gene TRBV2 combines with J gene TRBJ2-7; D might be TRBD2 (5 bases). The CDR3 has 13 amino acids. Trimming removed 8 bases at V and 4 bases at J, with 15 bases between. Germline V lookup: CDR1 SNHLY, CDR2 FYNNEI. CDR3 in DNA: TGTGCCAGCGATGGAGAGGGAGTGTACGAGCAGTACTTC. This translates into CASDGEGVYEQYF.

This sequence joins TRBV27 and TRBJ2-1, with D uncertain. The CDR3 covers 14 residues. V lost 6 bases and J 5 bases, leaving 14 bases between the germline ends. Germline assignment: CDR1 MNHEY and CDR2 SMNVEV (reference sequence). CDR3 in amino acids: CASRFQGVNNEQFF. The CDR3 nucleotides read TGTGCCAGCAGATTCCAAGGAGTTAACAATGAGCAGTTCTTC.

The chain carries TRBV11-2 and TRBJ2-7; TRBD1 matches 8 bases. CDR3 length: 14 residues. V trimming: 4 bases; J trimming: 11 bases; junction bases outside the gene matches: 13. Germline CDR1 and CDR2: SGHAT and FQNNGV. The CDR3 here is CASSSLTGGIGEYF. In nucleotides, the CDR3 is TGTGCCAGCAGCTCACTTACAGGGGGAATTGGAGAGTACTTC.

The V gene is TRBV11-2, the J gene TRBJ2-3, with a tentative D call TRBD2 (6 bases). The CDR3 sequence is 16 residues long. Trimming took off 3 bases at V and 2 bases at J, with 15 bases between the two ends. CDR1 SGHAT and CDR2 FQNNGV come from the germline V gene. The CDR3 bases are TGTGCCAGCAGCTTGGAGGGGAAACGGGTCACAGATACGCAGTATTTT. As protein: CASSLEGKRVTDTQYF.

V usage is TRBV5-6 and J usage is TRBJ2-5; no firm D call. The length of the CDR3 is 14 residues. The V and J ends lost 3 bases and 2 bases respectively, with 11 bases between them. Germline lookup yields CDR1 SGHDT and CDR2 YYEEEE. DNA of the CDR3: TGTGCCAGCAGCTCCGGCGGTCGTCAAGAGACCCAGTACTTC. It encodes CASSSGGRQETQYF.

This chain joins TRBV3-1 (or the pseudogene TRBV3-2) and TRBJ2-7, with 8 bases identical to TRBD2. V lost 0 bases and J lost 4; bases outside the gene matches: 11. Germline CDR1 is LGHDT and CDR2 is YNNKEL (reference sequence). This CDR3 comprises 17 residues. The CDR3 DNA sequence: TGTGCCAGCAGCCAAGAGGCCGTCGGTAGCGGGATTTACGAGCAGTACTTC. It is translated as CASSQEAVGSGIYEQYF.

The V gene is TRBV5-1, the J gene TRBJ1-2, with D perhaps TRBD1 (5 bases). The germline V gene has CDR1 SGHRS and CDR2 YFSETQ. The length of the CDR3 is 13 residues. V was pared by 7 bases and J by 2 bases, with 12 bases between. The CDR3 is CASLDPGNYGYTF. The CDR3 DNA follows: TGCGCCAGCCTTGACCCAGGGAACTATGGCTACACCTTC.

This clone was counted only a few times. Its ends do not fully match the called genes, so a read error is possible. The rearrangement joins TRBV27 to TRBJ2-7; TRBD1 matches 9 bases. CDR3 length: 13 amino acids. Germline-derived CDR1 and CDR2 are MNHEY and SMNVEV (reference sequence). The CDR3 region is CASSLSGGTGRTF. CDR3 DNA sequence: TGTGCCAGCAGTTTATCTGGCGGGACAGGGAGAACATTC.

The chain couples TRBV2 to TRBJ2-1; the match to TRBD2 covers 11 bases. The CDR3 has 17 residues. The V gene end was trimmed by 3 bases and the J gene end by 5 bases; junction bases not matched to a gene: 9. CDR1 and CDR2 (germline): SNHLY, FYNNEI. The CDR3 reads CASSDASGRSTHNEQFF. CDR3 nucleotide sequence: TGTGCCAGCAGTGACGCTAGCGGGAGGAGTACCCACAATGAGCAGTTCTTC. The full variable domain, completed using reference TRBV2 and TRBJ2-1, is EPEVTQTPSHQVTQMGQEVILRCVPISNHLYFYWYRQILGQKVEFLVSFYNNEISEKSEIFDDQFSVERPDGSNFTLKIRSTKLEDSAMYFCASSDASGRSTHNEQFFGPGTRLTVL.

The chain joins TRBV7-2 to TRBJ2-3; 8 positions match TRBD2. V shed 5 bases and J 2 bases; nucleotides not matched to a gene: 18. In germline, CDR1 is SGHTA, CDR2 FQGNSA. This CDR3 has 19 amino acids. The CDR3 nucleotides are TGTGCCAGCAGCCCCTGGTCTACTAGCGGAGGCCTTTCCACAGATACGCAGTATTTT. Translated, it gives CASSPWSTSGGLSTDTQYF.

The J gene is TRBJ2-1, the V gene TRBV7-7; 11 bases match TRBD1. CDR3 length equals 16 residues. The germline V gene encodes CDR1 SSHAT and CDR2 FNYEAQ (reference sequence). CDR3 sequence reads: CAGNLFGQGADNEQFF. In nucleotides, the CDR3 is TGTGCTGGAAATCTCTTTGGACAGGGGGCTGACAATGAGCAGTTCTTC.

The rearrangement uses TRBV24-1 and TRBJ2-5; TRBD2 matches 9 bases. The CDR3 spans 17 residues. Germline V gene sequence: CDR1 KGHDR, CDR2 SFDVKD. V trimming: 4 bases; J trimming: 1 base; junction bases outside the gene matches: 9. The CDR3 reads CATSDPTSGVLQETQYF. The CDR3 bases are TGTGCCACCAGTGACCCGACTAGCGGAGTACTCCAAGAGACCCAGTACTTC.

This chain connects TRBV10-3 to TRBJ1-2; 9 positions match TRBD1. CDR1 is ENHRY and CDR2 is SYGVKD in the germline V gene. The ends lost 7 bases at V and 0 bases at J; junction bases unmatched: 12. CDR3 length: 17 amino acids. The CDR3 DNA reads TGTGCCATCACCCCCGGGACAGGGTCGGAGACTAACTATGGCTACACCTTC. It is translated as CAITPGTGSETNYGYTF.

The rearrangement joins TRBV6-1 to TRBJ1-1; D gene unclear. V was cut by 4 bases and J by 1 base, with 4 bases left in between. The CDR3 runs 12 residues. The V gene's germline CDR1 is MNHNS and CDR2 SASEGT. The CDR3 region has the DNA TGTGCCAGCAGTGGGGCGAACACTGAAGCTTTCTTT. It is translated as CASSGANTEAFF.

The chain is built from TRBV3-1 (or the pseudogene TRBV3-2) and TRBJ1-4; unclear D gene. CDR1 and CDR2 from the germline V gene are LGHDT and YNNKEL (reference sequence). V lost 4 bases to trimming and J lost 0 bases, with 12 bases between them. This CDR3 spans 16 amino acids. CDR3 in amino acids: CASSRTTVATNEKLFF. CDR3 sequence (DNA): TGTGCCAGCAGCCGTACTACTGTTGCAACTAATGAAAAACTGTTTTTT.

V gene TRBV11-2 combines with J gene TRBJ2-1; D may be TRBD1 (5 bases). The CDR3 spans 17 residues. In germline, CDR1 is SGHAT, CDR2 FQNNGV. V lost 5 bases and J lost 4, with 21 bases in between. This chain's CDR3 is CASSPRRETERYNEQFF. The CDR3, as DNA: TGTGCCAGCAGCCCCCGCAGGGAAACGGAAAGATACAATGAGCAGTTCTTC.

J is TRBJ1-5 and V is TRBV5-1; possible D gene TRBD1, 6 bases. V lost 0 bases and J lost 6, with 22 bases in between. Germline V gene lookup returns CDR1 SGHRS and CDR2 YFSETQ. The CDR3 totals 18 residues. The DNA for the CDR3 is TGCGCCAGCAGCTTGGACCGACAGGAGGCCCCTGGTACTCAGCCCCAGCATTTT. As protein: CASSLDRQEAPGTQPQHF.

The V and J genes are TRBV2 and TRBJ2-1; tentative D call: TRBD2 (5 bases). The germline CDR1 and CDR2 sequences are SNHLY and FYNNEI. V was pared by 7 bases and J by 9 bases, with 13 bases between. CDR3 length: 12 amino acids. CDR3 sequence reads: CASKGPGGEQFF. The CDR3 DNA sequence: TGTGCCAGCAAAGGACCCGGAGGTGAGCAGTTCTTC.

The chain employs TRBV19 and TRBJ1-1; no definite D call. The CDR3 length is 14 residues. V lost 1 base to trimming and J lost 9 bases, with 15 bases between them. Germline loops: CDR1 LNHDA, CDR2 SQIVND (reference sequence). The CDR3 loop is CASSIGGRGKQAFF. In DNA form, the CDR3 reads TGTGCCAGTAGTATAGGGGGTCGGGGTAAGCAAGCTTTCTTT.

The V and J genes are TRBV12-5 and TRBJ2-1; D is possibly TRBD2 (6 bases). Germline CDR1 is LGHNT and CDR2 is FRNRAP. The CDR3 totals 15 residues. The V end was cut by 4 bases, the J end by 1 base, with 11 bases between. The CDR3 protein is CASGSSDWSYNEQFF. The CDR3 DNA reads TGTGCTAGTGGTTCTAGCGACTGGTCCTACAATGAGCAGTTCTTC.